This is a list of T cell receptor beta chains from one sample in a study of blood T cell repertoires in COVID-19. Using immunoSEQ multiplex PCR, the repertoire was profiled, and TCRdb retains in-frame clones only, with some absent. The sample lists some 190,000 clones; about four fifths were seen once. The sample comprised peripheral blood. These receptors all come from a man aged 55 to 70 with acute or convalescent COVID-19. CDR3s include the opening cysteine and the closing phenylalanine or tryptophan. Some rows mark clone size as missing; the rest say once, few, many or name a class of expanded clone.

clone size | J gene | V gene | CDR3 protein
. | TRBJ1-2 | TRBV4-1 | CASSQGDRGRRGYTF
. | TRBJ1-5 | TRBV11-3 | CASSSTENSNQPQHF
. | TRBJ2-3 | TRBV21-1 | CASSTGGSGPDTQYF
. | TRBJ1-4 | TRBV30 | CAGGDRVGTNEKLFF
. | TRBJ2-7 | TRBV7-2 | CASSARAGNPYEQYF
. | TRBJ2-7 | TRBV23-1 | CASSQIDGGRTSRRQYF
. | TRBJ2-7 | TRBV6-5 | CASSYSMGQNYEQYF
few | TRBJ2-7 | TRBV28 | CASSLSGTSGSYEQYF
. | TRBJ1-5 | TRBV24-1 | CATSDSDQPQHF
once | TRBJ2-3 | TRBV4-3 | CASSRQGPGGFQYF
. | TRBJ2-4 | TRBV5-1 | CASSPQTGVQNIQYF
few | TRBJ1-2 | TRBV27 | CASRTGTGDDGYTF
. | TRBJ1-6 | TRBV27 | CASRFLDTSPLHF
. | TRBJ2-7 | TRBV18 | CASSPTQGAGAEQYF
. | TRBJ1-1 | TRBV3-1/TRBV3-2 | CASSQVAGNTEAFF
. | TRBJ1-1 | TRBV4-3 | CASSQGGQGVLGGAFF
. | TRBJ2-3 | TRBV20-1 | CSASSMGLASTDTQYF
. | TRBJ2-5 | TRBV6-2/TRBV6-3 | CASSRPGVWETQYF
. | TRBJ2-7 | TRBV11-2 | CASSLASSSGYEQYF
once | TRBJ1-5 | TRBV6-5 | CASSFGVNQPQHF
. | TRBJ2-1 | TRBV7-9 | CASSFGGAYNEQFF
. | TRBJ2-7 | TRBV10-3 | CAISESAINPTYEQYF
. | TRBJ2-2 | TRBV9 | CASSPRTSGRLAGELFF
. | TRBJ2-3 | TRBV12-5 | CATTGLAGGTLTDTQYF
. | TRBJ1-1 | TRBV5-3 | CARSGQNTEAFF
. | TRBJ2-2 | TRBV6-1 | CASSEGTSRQLLGELFF
. | TRBJ2-1 | TRBV6-6 | CASSSLAADAFF
. | TRBJ1-3 | TRBV6-2/TRBV6-3 | CASSSFGQGAGNTIYF
. | TRBJ2-3 | TRBV6-2/TRBV6-3 | CASSPGDGGKSTDTQYF
once | TRBJ2-7 | TRBV9 | CASSVASGASYEQYF
. | TRBJ1-5 | TRBV2 | CASKPATRGNQPQHF
. | TRBJ2-1 | TRBV4-3 | CASSPGTGRANNEQFF
. | TRBJ2-3 | TRBV3-1/TRBV3-2 | CASSQERTSGTDTQYF
. | TRBJ2-2 | TRBV5-1 | CASQEQGLDTGELFF
once | TRBJ1-1 | TRBV10-3 | CAISGGTGNGGSEAFF
. | TRBJ2-7 | TRBV28 | CASSLSIYEQYF
once | TRBJ1-1 | TRBV27 | CASSLRGRGTAFF
. | TRBJ1-3 | TRBV7-8 | CASSVTGTGRNTIYF
. | TRBJ2-7 | TRBV25-1 | CASSRDSYEQYF
. | TRBJ1-2 | TRBV18 | CASSPGQGNYGYTF
few | TRBJ1-2 | TRBV10-3 | CAISENSIWYGYTF
. | TRBJ1-2 | TRBV29-1 | CSVDPGGRAGYTF
few | TRBJ2-2 | TRBV5-1 | CASSFGLRDYTGELFF
. | TRBJ1-5 | TRBV4-2 | CASSQAPNQPQHF
. | TRBJ2-1 | TRBV7-9 | CASSLPGTGSNEQFF
. | TRBJ2-1 | TRBV6-6 | CASSGGWYNEQFF
. | TRBJ2-1 | TRBV7-9 | CASSLSGGAFGEQFF
. | TRBJ2-7 | TRBV30 | CAWSVSGSVYEQYF
few | TRBJ1-3 | TRBV9 | CASSVDSGQGDSGNTIYF
. | TRBJ1-1 | TRBV7-8 | CASSPLPQGAEAFF
. | TRBJ1-6 | TRBV18 | CASSPEQPKNSPLHF